This is a list of T cell receptor beta chains from one sample in a study of cytomegalovirus exposure and HLA in healthy donors. Some clones are missing from TCRdb's copy, which holds only in-frame ones; the method was immunoSEQ multiplex PCR. The table has 60,000 to 100,000 clones, around 76% seen once. The specimen sequenced was PBMCs. These receptors all stem from a man in his forties or fifties in good health and CMV-seronegative. Both conserved end residues are part of each CDR3. The order of the fields is D gene, J gene, clone size, V gene, CDR3 length, CDR3 protein, CDR3 DNA. The D gene is left open where the match is weak. Not all rows give a size; the values are once, few, many and, for expanded clones, a class.

TRBD1,TRBJ1-5,.,TRBV7-2,16,CASSLDFTGAYQPQHF,TGTGCCAGCAGCTTAGATTTTACAGGGGCTTATCAGCCCCAGCATTTT
.,TRBJ2-1,once,TRBV4-1,13,CASSQDLNNEQFF,TGCGCCAGCAGCCAAGATCTAAATAATGAGCAGTTCTTC
.,TRBJ1-1,.,TRBV18,13,CASSGEANTEAFF,TGTGCCAGCTCAGGGGAGGCGAACACTGAAGCTTTCTTT
.,TRBJ1-5,.,TRBV27,13,CASGRSSNQPQHF,TGTGCCAGCGGTAGAAGTAGCAATCAGCCCCAGCATTTT
TRBD1,TRBJ1-3,.,TRBV5-1,15,CASSLGQVSGNTIYF,TGCGCCAGCAGCCTGGGACAGGTCTCTGGAAACACCATATATTTT
.,TRBJ1-1,once,TRBV7-3,15,CASSLDPGGNTEAFF,TGTGCCAGCAGCTTAGATCCGGGGGGGAACACTGAAGCTTTCTTT
TRBD2,TRBJ2-7,.,TRBV6-6,14,CASSYEGLASEQYF,TGTGCCAGCAGTTACGAGGGACTAGCCTCCGAGCAGTACTTC
TRBD2,TRBJ2-3,.,TRBV7-6,16,CASSLGLTLSTDTQYF,TGTGCCAGCAGTTTGGGACTAACCCTTAGCACAGATACGCAGTATTTT
.,TRBJ2-1,.,TRBV15,14,CATSNGRGYNEQFF,TGTGCCACCAGCAACGGGCGCGGGTACAATGAGCAGTTCTTC
.,TRBJ2-1,.,TRBV4-1,15,CASSSGQSSYNEQFF,TGCGCCAGCAGCTCCGGACAGAGCTCCTACAATGAGCAGTTCTTC
.,TRBJ2-5,.,TRBV25-1,13,CASSEAGVETQYF,TGTGCCAGCAGTGAAGCAGGTGTGGAGACCCAGTACTTC
TRBD1,TRBJ1-4,.,TRBV4-1,21,CASSQDRRVRQGPTTNEKLFF,TGCGCCAGCAGCCAAGATCGGCGGGTGAGACAGGGGCCGACAACTAATGAAAAACTGTTTTTT
TRBD1,TRBJ2-2,once,TRBV19,18,CASSPPGQTMGNTGELFF,TGTGCCAGTAGCCCCCCGGGACAGACGATGGGTAACACCGGGGAGCTGTTTTTT
TRBD2,TRBJ2-1,.,TRBV10-3,14,CAITGTSGDNEQFF,TGTGCCATCACCGGGACTAGCGGAGACAATGAGCAGTTCTTC
TRBD2,TRBJ2-1,.,TRBV5-1,15,CASSQQGTRNNEQFF,TGCGCCAGCAGCCAGCAAGGGACTAGAAACAATGAGCAGTTCTTC
.,TRBJ2-5,.,TRBV19,14,CASSIPGSEETQYF,TGTGCCAGTAGTATTCCCGGGAGTGAAGAGACCCAGTACTTC
.,TRBJ2-3,.,TRBV20-1,11,CSGSSGDTQYF,TGCAGTGGGTCGTCGGGAGATACGCAGTATTTT
.,TRBJ1-3,once,TRBV4-2,16,CASSQEPQSSGNTIYF,TGTGCCAGCAGCCAAGAACCACAGAGCTCTGGAAACACCATATATTTT
TRBD1,TRBJ1-2,.,TRBV6-5,16,CASSYSHLTTGDGYTF,TGTGCCAGCAGTTACTCACATCTTACGACAGGGGATGGCTACACCTTC
.,TRBJ1-5,.,TRBV5-1,14,CASSLAGDNQPQHF,TGCGCCAGCAGCTTGGCAGGGGACAATCAGCCCCAGCATTTT
.,TRBJ2-2,.,TRBV5-4,15,CASSFGGRNTGELFF,TGTGCCAGCAGCTTCGGAGGGAGGAACACCGGGGAGCTGTTTTTT
.,TRBJ2-6,once,TRBV6-1,15,CASTRNRAGANVLTF,TGTGCCAGCACCCGTAACAGGGCTGGGGCCAACGTCCTGACTTTC
TRBD1,TRBJ2-3,.,TRBV28,15,CASSFNRGGTDTQYF,TGTGCCAGCAGTTTCAACAGGGGTGGGACAGATACGCAGTATTTT
TRBD1,TRBJ1-2,.,TRBV5-1,17,CASSLARLDREIYGYTF,TGCGCCAGCAGCTTGGCTCGTCTGGACAGGGAGATCTATGGCTACACCTTC
.,TRBJ2-5,.,TRBV28,13,CASKPGFGETQYF,TGTGCCAGCAAACCGGGATTTGGGGAGACCCAGTACTTC
TRBD1,TRBJ1-2,.,TRBV28,13,CAVTGAANYGYTF,TGTGCGGTTACAGGGGCGGCTAACTATGGCTACACCTTC
.,TRBJ2-3,.,TRBV18,15,CASSPQDNIPDTQYF,TGTGCCAGCTCACCACAGGACAACATCCCAGATACGCAGTATTTT
.,TRBJ1-1,.,TRBV5-1,16,CASSPSLRGQNTEAFF,TGCGCCAGCAGCCCCTCTTTACGGGGACAGAACACTGAAGCTTTCTTT
TRBD1,TRBJ2-7,.,TRBV10-3,15,CAISTAGTGSYEQYF,TGTGCCATCAGTACCGCCGGGACAGGCTCCTACGAGCAGTACTTC
TRBD1,TRBJ2-7,.,TRBV27,14,CASSPRTGPYEQYF,TGTGCCAGCAGTCCCCGGACAGGGCCCTACGAGCAGTACTTC
TRBD2,TRBJ2-4,.,TRBV6-1,12,CASSPGTRGQYF,TGTGCCAGCAGTCCCGGGACTAGAGGCCAGTACTTC
TRBD2,TRBJ2-3,.,TRBV5-1,15,CASGGASRGTDTQYF,TGCGCCTCCGGGGGGGCTAGCAGAGGCACAGATACGCAGTATTTT
TRBD2,TRBJ2-3,few,TRBV5-1,16,CASSLGTSGPGDTQYF,TGCGCCAGCAGCCTCGGGACTAGCGGCCCGGGGGATACGCAGTATTTT
TRBD1,TRBJ2-2,.,TRBV29-1,12,CSGGQGAGELFF,TGCAGCGGGGGACAGGGGGCCGGGGAGCTGTTTTTT
.,TRBJ1-5,.,TRBV5-1,15,CASSFTAGSNQPQHF,TGCGCCAGCAGCTTTACAGCAGGTAGCAATCAGCCCCAGCATTTT
.,TRBJ2-1,.,TRBV6-5,16,CASSYNPGSPYNEQFF,TGTGCCAGCAGTTACAATCCCGGGTCCCCCTACAATGAGCAGTTCTTC
TRBD1,TRBJ2-7,.,TRBV5-1,13,CASSPDRVDEQYF,TGCGCCAGCAGCCCGGACAGGGTCGACGAGCAGTACTTC
.,TRBJ1-2,once,TRBV7-9,15,CASSLAHATVNGYTF,TGTGCCAGCAGCTTAGCCCACGCAACAGTGAATGGCTACACCTTC
TRBD2,TRBJ2-2,.,TRBV28,22,CASSLLNWLAGEGPSNTGELFF,TGTGCCAGCAGTTTATTGAACTGGCTAGCGGGAGAGGGACCTTCGAACACCGGGGAGCTGTTTTTT
TRBD2,TRBJ2-7,.,TRBV2,14,CASSARTRKGEQYF,TGTGCCAGCAGTGCTCGGACTAGAAAGGGCGAGCAGTACTTC
.,TRBJ1-5,.,TRBV28,14,CASSFGTSGGPQHF,TGTGCCAGCAGTTTCGGTACTAGCGGTGGGCCCCAGCATTTT
TRBD1,TRBJ1-1,.,TRBV15,13,CATSSTGGTEAFF,TGTGCCACCAGCAGTACAGGGGGCACTGAAGCTTTCTTT
TRBD2,TRBJ2-1,.,TRBV5-8,14,CASSLIAGGLEQFF,TGTGCCAGCAGCTTAATAGCGGGAGGGCTTGAGCAGTTCTTC
TRBD2,TRBJ2-6,.,TRBV9,18,CASSGTSFASGGANVLTF,TGTGCCAGCAGCGGGACTAGTTTTGCATCGGGTGGGGCCAACGTCCTGACTTTC
.,TRBJ1-1,once,TRBV9,14,CASSVGAEYTEAFF,TGTGCCAGCAGCGTAGGGGCCGAGTACACTGAAGCTTTCTTT
TRBD1,TRBJ2-7,.,TRBV6-5,14,CASSFRDRGYEQYF,TGTGCCAGCAGTTTCAGGGACAGGGGTTACGAGCAGTACTTC
.,TRBJ2-7,.,TRBV5-1,15,CASSVGQMDSYEQYF,TGCGCCAGCAGCGTAGGACAGATGGACTCCTACGAGCAGTACTTC
.,TRBJ1-2,.,TRBV28,13,CASTEQPNYGYTF,TGTGCCAGCACTGAACAGCCCAACTATGGCTACACCTTC
TRBD1,TRBJ2-5,.,TRBV19,14,CASRDRGRGETQYF,TGTGCCAGTAGGGACAGGGGGCGCGGAGAGACCCAGTACTTC
.,TRBJ1-1,.,TRBV7-8,13,CASRLDRNTEAFF,TGTGCCAGCAGATTAGACAGGAACACTGAAGCTTTCTTT
.,TRBJ2-2,.,TRBV2,14,CASSAAEATGELFF,TGTGCCAGCAGTGCAGCCGAGGCCACCGGGGAGCTGTTTTTT
TRBD1,TRBJ2-3,.,TRBV5-1,14,CASSFGQGADTQYF,TGCGCCAGCAGCTTCGGACAGGGCGCAGATACGCAGTATTTT
.,TRBJ1-1,.,TRBV6-5,13,CASSNYVGTEAFF,TGTGCCAGCAGCAACTACGTGGGCACTGAAGCTTTCTTT
.,TRBJ1-1,.,TRBV19,13,CASSLPSITEAFF,TGTGCCAGTAGTCTTCCCTCTATCACTGAAGCTTTCTTT
.,TRBJ1-5,.,TRBV12-5,14,CASGLLQGGQPQHF,TGTGCTAGTGGTTTGTTGCAGGGCGGCCAGCCCCAGCATTTT